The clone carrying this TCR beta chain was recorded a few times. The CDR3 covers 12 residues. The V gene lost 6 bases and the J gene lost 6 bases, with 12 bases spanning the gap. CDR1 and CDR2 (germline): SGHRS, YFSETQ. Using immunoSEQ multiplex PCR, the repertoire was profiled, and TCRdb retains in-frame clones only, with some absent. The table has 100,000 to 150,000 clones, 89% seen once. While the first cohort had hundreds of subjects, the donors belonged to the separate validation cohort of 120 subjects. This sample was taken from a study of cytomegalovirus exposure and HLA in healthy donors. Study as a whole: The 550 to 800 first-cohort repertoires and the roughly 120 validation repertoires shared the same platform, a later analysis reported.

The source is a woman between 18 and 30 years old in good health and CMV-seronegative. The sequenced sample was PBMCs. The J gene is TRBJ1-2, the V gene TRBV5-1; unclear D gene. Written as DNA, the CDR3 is TGCGCCAGCACGTCGTCATCTAATGGCTACACCTTC. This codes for CASTSSSNGYTF.